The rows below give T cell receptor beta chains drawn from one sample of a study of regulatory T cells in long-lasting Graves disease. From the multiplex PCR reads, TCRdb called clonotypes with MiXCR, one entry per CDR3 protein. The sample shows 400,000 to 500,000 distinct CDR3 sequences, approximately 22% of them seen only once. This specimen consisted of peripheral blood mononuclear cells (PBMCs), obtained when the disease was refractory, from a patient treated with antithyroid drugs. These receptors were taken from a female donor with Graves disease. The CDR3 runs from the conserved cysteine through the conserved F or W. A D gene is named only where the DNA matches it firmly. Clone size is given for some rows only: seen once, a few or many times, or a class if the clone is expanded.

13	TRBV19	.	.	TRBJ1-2	CASRSSANYGYTF	TGTGCCAGTAGGAGTTCGGCTAACTATGGCTACACCTTC
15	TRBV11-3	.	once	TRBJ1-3	CASSLTAFSGNTIYF	TGTGCCAGCAGCTTAACAGCTTTCTCTGGAAACACCATATATTTT
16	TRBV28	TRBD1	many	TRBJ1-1	CASSAYQGAVNTEAFF	TGTGCCAGCAGCGCTTACCAGGGGGCGGTGAACACTGAAGCTTTCTTT
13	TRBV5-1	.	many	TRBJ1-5	CASSLDSHQPQHF	TGTGCCAGCAGCTTGGACAGCCATCAGCCCCAGCATTTT
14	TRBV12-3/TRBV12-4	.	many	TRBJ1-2	CASIQGGANYGYTF	TGTGCCAGCATTCAGGGAGGAGCTAACTATGGCTACACCTTC
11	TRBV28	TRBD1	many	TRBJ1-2	CASSSQGGYTF	TGTGCCAGCAGCTCACAGGGGGGCTACACCTTC
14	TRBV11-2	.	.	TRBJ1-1	CASSLIVVNTEAFF	TGTGCCAGCAGCTTAATAGTGGTTAACACTGAAGCTTTCTTT
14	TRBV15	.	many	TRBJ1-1	CATSRDSWTHEAFF	TGTGCCACCAGCAGAGATAGCTGGACTCATGAAGCTTTCTTT
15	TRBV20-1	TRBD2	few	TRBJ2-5	CSASNDGTSEETQYF	TGCAGTGCTTCCAACGACGGGACTAGCGAAGAGACCCAGTACTTC
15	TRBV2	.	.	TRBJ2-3	CASRGGGGLTDTQYF	TGTGCCAGCAGGGGGGGCGGGGGACTCACAGATACGCAGTATTTT
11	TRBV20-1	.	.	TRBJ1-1	CSASEAETENF	TGCAGTGCTAGCGAAGCCGAGACAGAAAACTTT
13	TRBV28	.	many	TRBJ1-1	CASSPDYPSGAFF	TGTGCCAGCAGTCCGGATTACCCGAGTGGAGCTTTCTTT
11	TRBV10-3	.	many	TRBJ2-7	CAISDKVEQYF	TGTGCCATCAGTGACAAGGTCGAGCAGTACTTC
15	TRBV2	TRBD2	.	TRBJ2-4	CASSTGTSDQNIQYF	TGTGCCAGCAGTACCGGGACTAGCGACCAAAACATTCAGTACTTC
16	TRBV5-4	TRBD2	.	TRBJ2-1	CASSPGLAGGPNEQFF	TGTGCCAGCAGCCCCGGACTAGCGGGAGGGCCGAATGAGCAGTTCTTC
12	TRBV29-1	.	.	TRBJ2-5	CSVDSTAETQYF	TGCAGCGTTGATAGTACTGCAGAGACCCAGTACTTC
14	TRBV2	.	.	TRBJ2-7	CASSGEASSYEQYF	TGTGCCAGCAGTGGCGAGGCTAGCTCCTACGAGCAGTACTTC
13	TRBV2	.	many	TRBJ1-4	CASSTDRNEKLFF	TGTGCCAGCAGCACCGACAGGAATGAAAAACTGTTTTTT
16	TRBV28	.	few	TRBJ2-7	CASSLALGGGPHEQYF	TGTGCCAGCAGTTTAGCCTTGGGGGGGGGGCCCCACGAGCAGTACTTC
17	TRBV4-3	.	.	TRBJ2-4	CASSQAYSEIAKNIQYF	TGCGCCAGCAGCCAAGCCTACAGCGAAATAGCCAAAAACATTCAGTACTTC
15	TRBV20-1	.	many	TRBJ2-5	CSVRGAPGREETQYF	TGCAGTGTCAGGGGTGCCCCCGGCCGGGAAGAGACCCAGTACTTC
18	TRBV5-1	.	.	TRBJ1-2	CASSLASRGSHTNYGYTF	TGCGCCAGCAGCTTGGCCTCCCGGGGAAGCCATACTAACTATGGCTACACCTTC